Sequencing of this T cell receptor beta chain was carried out in a study of metastatic and nonmetastatic thyroid tumors. Study-wide background: Peripheral blood and tumor or nodule samples from malignant and benign thyroid patients were compared.

The CDR3 has 13 amino acids. Trimming left V 5 bases short and J 12 bases short, with 17 bases between. The germline CDR1 and CDR2 sequences are MNHEY and SMNVEV (reference sequence). This clone was detected many times. Its antigen remains unknown. Findings and limits, study-wide: The study reportedly found significantly higher TCR beta diversity in malignant thyroid tumors than benign nodules, in blood and tumor.

No patient had received any treatment before thyroid surgery. TCRdb redid the clone calls on the PCR reads using MiXCR. This sample has approximately 90,000 clones, with roughly 13% found just once. The chain recombines TRBV27 with TRBJ2-1; D unresolved. The specimen was blood. This clonotype was sampled from a female donor with papillary thyroid cancer or a benign thyroid nodule (not recorded which). Some clones in this sample may be carry-over from other donors' samples. The CDR3 region has the DNA TGTGCCAGCAGTCCCACCCCGATTCTCTGGCAGTTCTTC. Translated: CASSPTPILWQFF.